The table lists the clone carrying this TCR beta chain with a few counts. The data are from a study of human T cells and chemical hapten exposure. Study in general: Patch tests put 0.01% DPC on the upper back, and the results were checked at 6 days.

TCRdb called the RACE reads again in MiXCR, with one record for every CDR3 protein. Among roughly 100,000 distinct CDR3 sequences listed, roughly 8.8% were seen once. The CDR3 runs to 14 residues. The trim removed 5 bases at V and 2 bases at J, leaving 4 bases unmatched. From germline, CDR1 is MNHNS and CDR2 SASEGT. Time point defined: pre-sensitization, week 0. Treatment reported: therapeutic diphenylcyclopropenone sensitization with weekly scalp DPC. Blood collection took place prior to placing each patch test. The input for sequencing was whole blood, taken in connection with sensitization to the hapten diphenylcyclopropenone (DPC). This clonotype originated in a woman in her thirties or forties with alopecia areata. Some clones in this sample may be carry-over from other donors' samples. The chain is built from TRBV6-1 and TRBJ2-3, with 7 bases fitting TRBD1. Here the CDR3 reads CASSFGTDTDTQYF. In DNA, the CDR3 is TGTGCCAGCAGTTTCGGGACAGACACAGATACGCAGTATTTT.